A single sample gave rise to the 7 T cell receptor beta chains below, sequenced in a study of T-cell memory formation after mild COVID-19. In TCRdb, the 5' RACE reads were re-called with MiXCR into one record per CDR3 protein. The sample has hundreds of thousands of distinct CDR3 sequences; about 17% are singletons. Specimen: PBMCs or a T cell subset sorted from them (not recorded which). The receptors derive from a man in his late teens or twenties who had mild COVID-19 (a few samples of this study predate the infection). Cell type and time point are not known.

This clonotype showed up just a few times. The chain combines TRBV29-1 with TRBJ1-1; the D is unclear. Trimming took off 7 bases at V and 4 bases at J, with 10 bases between the two ends. The germline CDR1 and CDR2 sequences are SQVTM and ANQGSEA. The CDR3 runs 11 residues. CDR3 sequence reads: CSALGGTEAFF. CDR3 nucleotide sequence: TGCAGCGCCCTCGGAGGCACTGAAGCTTTCTTT.

Worth noting for this clonotype: A junction end diverges from the germline sequence, so it may reflect a read error. The chain has TRBV20-1 and TRBJ2-6, with D possibly being TRBD2 (5 bases). The CDR3 contains 14 residues. Germline-derived CDR1 and CDR2 are DFQATT and SNEGSKA (reference sequence). The CDR3 reads CSARGISGANVLTF. DNA of the CDR3: TGCAGTGCAAGAGGGATCTCTGGGGCCAACGTCCTGACTTTC.

This clonotype showed up many times. V and J are TRBV14 and TRBJ2-7; a weak D match, TRBD1 (6 bases). This CDR3 comprises 15 residues. V gave up 1 base and J gave up 0 bases, with 10 bases separating them. Germline assignment: CDR1 SGHDN and CDR2 FVKESK. The CDR3 region has the DNA TGTGCCAGCAGCCAAGTCCGGGACACCTCCTACGAGCAGTACTTC. This codes for CASSQVRDTSYEQYF. Supplemented by reference TRBV14 and TRBJ2-7, the full variable domain reads EAGVTQFPSHSVIEKGQTVTLRCDPISGHDNLYWYRRVMGKEIKFLLHFVKESKQDESGMPNNRFLAERTGGTYSTLKVQPAELEDSGVYFCASSQVRDTSYEQYFGPGTRLTVT.

This clonotype was seen repeatedly, ten times or more. The chain uses TRBV5-5 and TRBJ2-1; 9 bases are a match to TRBD1. There are 13 residues in the CDR3. Losses at the gene ends were 4 bases for V and 8 bases for J; bases not matched to a gene: 4. Germline V lookup: CDR1 SGHKS, CDR2 YYEKEE (reference sequence). For the CDR3, the DNA is TGTGCCAGCAGCCCGGACAGGGGCGATGAGCAGTTCTTC. Amino acid sequence: CASSPDRGDEQFF.

This clonotype was counted between two and nine times. This chain joins TRBV7-9 and TRBJ2-3; tentative D call: TRBD1 (6 bases). CDR1 is SEHNR, CDR2 FQNEAQ, per germline (reference sequence). V gave up 5 bases and J gave up 0 bases, with 18 bases separating them. This CDR3 has 17 amino acids. CDR3 loop: CASSLGGRTVSTDTQYF. In DNA form, the CDR3 reads TGTGCCAGCAGCCTAGGGGGTCGGACAGTGAGCACAGATACGCAGTATTTT.

Only a few counts were recorded for this clonotype. The V gene is TRBV7-9, the J gene TRBJ2-7, with 10 bases aligning to TRBD1. Germline V gene sequence: CDR1 SEHNR, CDR2 FQNEAQ (reference sequence). The CDR3 runs 14 residues. The J segment lost 7 bases and the V segment lost 5 bases, leaving 8 bases of the junction unmatched. CDR3 residues: CASSRTGGVNEQYF. The DNA of the CDR3 is TGTGCCAGCAGCAGGACAGGGGGGGTGAATGAGCAGTACTTC.

This chain links TRBV11-2 with TRBJ2-5, with 9 bases matching TRBD2. CDR3 length equals 15 residues. Germline loops: CDR1 SGHAT, CDR2 FQNNGV. After removal of 1 base from V and 1 base from J, the junction contained 1 base not matched to a gene. CDR3 amino acids: CASSLVAGAQETQYF. For the CDR3, the DNA is TGTGCCAGCAGCTTAGTAGCGGGGGCCCAAGAGACCCAGTACTTC. The entire variable domain, with the rest obtained from reference TRBV11-2 and TRBJ2-5, is as follows: EAGVAQSPRYKIIEKRQSVAFWCNPISGHATLYWYQQILGQGPKLLIQFQNNGVVDDSQLPKDRFSAERLKGVDSTLKIQPAKLEDSAVYLCASSLVAGAQETQYFGPGTRLLVL.